The 11 T cell receptor beta chains given below trace back to one sample, sequenced in a study of T cells in Graves' hyperthyroidism and ophthalmopathy. Amplification of TCR beta CDR3 regions was performed using RNA transcripts as template. During a first-round RT-PCR of the TCR CDR3, the HTBI primer set was used. Each CDR3 protein gets one entry after TCRdb re-called the multiplex PCR reads with MiXCR. The sample contains 300,000 to 400,000 distinct CDR3 sequences, 18% of which appear only once. Sequencing was carried out using blood. The receptors were sampled from a woman aged 45-65 years with Graves' hyperthyroidism.

This clonotype was counted only a few times. This chain links TRBV11-2 with TRBJ1-3, with TRBD1 as a possible D gene (5 bases). The CDR3 is made up of 16 amino acids. Germline V gene lookup returns CDR1 SGHAT and CDR2 FQNNGV. V was pared by 3 bases and J by 4 bases, with 16 bases between. This chain's CDR3 is CASSLSQGLPGNTIYF. In DNA form, the CDR3 reads TGTGCCAGCAGCTTGTCCCAGGGTTTACCCGGAAACACCATATATTTT.

This clonotype came up many times. The chain combines TRBV11-2 with TRBJ2-1; D is undetermined. Germline V gene lookup returns CDR1 SGHAT and CDR2 FQNNGV. V lost 1 base and J lost 7, with 11 bases in between. The CDR3 totals 14 residues. CDR3 sequence reads: CASSLVGRSNEQFF. CDR3 DNA: TGTGCCAGCAGCTTAGTGGGCAGATCGAATGAGCAGTTCTTC. Full variable domain (outside the CDR3, taken from reference TRBV11-2 and TRBJ2-1): EAGVAQSPRYKIIEKRQSVAFWCNPISGHATLYWYQQILGQGPKLLIQFQNNGVVDDSQLPKDRFSAERLKGVDSTLKIQPAKLEDSAVYLCASSLVGRSNEQFFGPGTRLTVL.

This chain joins TRBV28 and TRBJ2-7; 7 positions match TRBD1. The CDR3 runs to 12 residues. Germline CDR1 reads MDHEN; CDR2 reads SYDVKM. J gave up 5 bases and V 6 bases, and 4 bases lay outside the gene matches. In nucleotides, the CDR3 is TGTGCCAGCAGGTTAGGGACAGACGAGCAGTACTTC. Protein sequence: CASRLGTDEQYF.

This clonotype has ten or more counts. This CDR3 is CASSSIEPLMNTEAFF. CDR3 nucleotide sequence: TGTGCCAGCAGCTCGATAGAACCCTTGATGAACACTGAAGCTTTCTTT. The chain uses TRBV12-3 or TRBV12-4 and TRBJ1-1, with D hard to call. V lost 6 bases to trimming and J lost 0 bases, with 17 bases between them. The CDR3 has 16 amino acids.

This clonotype occurred a few times. The CDR3 sequence is CASSRQQTDSPLHF. The CDR3 region has the DNA TGTGCCAGCAGCAGACAGCAAACCGATTCACCCCTCCACTTT. The chain joins TRBV11-2 to TRBJ1-6; D possibly corresponds to TRBD1 (5 bases). Germline V gene lookup returns CDR1 SGHAT and CDR2 FQNNGV. Trimming stripped 5 bases from V and 8 bases from J, with 13 bases between. The CDR3 has 14 amino acids.

This clonotype has only a few counts. The J gene is TRBJ2-2, the V gene TRBV6-1, with 8 bases that match TRBD1. V lost 4 bases and J lost 7; bases outside the gene matches: 5. CDR1 is MNHNS, CDR2 SASEGT, per germline. The CDR3 length is 14 residues. The CDR3 protein is CASSADRVYGELFF. DNA for the CDR3: TGTGCCAGCAGTGCGGACAGGGTATACGGGGAGCTGTTTTTT.

About this clonotype: This CDR3 is missing its conserved last phenylalanine or tryptophan, likely due to a read error. The chain employs TRBV15 and TRBJ1-2; unclear D gene. The CDR3 extends over 12 amino acids. V lost 4 bases to trimming and J lost 0 bases, with 3 bases between them. Germline CDR1 LNHNV, CDR2 YYDKDF (reference sequence). CDR3 DNA sequence: TGTGCCACCAGCACCACTAACTATGGCTACACCGTC. Its protein is CATSTTNYGYTV.

This chain joins TRBV6-2 or TRBV6-3 and TRBJ2-1, with D tentatively TRBD2 (6 bases). V lost 6 bases to trimming and J lost 6 bases, with 9 bases between them. CDR1 and CDR2 (germline): MNHEY, SVGEGT. CDR3 length equals 12 residues. The CDR3 bases are TGTGCCAGCAGGGAGGGTGGCAATGAGCAGTTCTTC. Translation gives CASREGGNEQFF.

The rearrangement joins TRBV28 to TRBJ2-4, with TRBD1 identical over 9 bases. Unmatched junction bases numbered 7, after V lost 4 bases and J lost 0 bases. Germline V gene lookup returns CDR1 MDHEN and CDR2 SYDVKM. The CDR3 has 17 residues. This CDR3 reads CASSSGTGRAAKNIQYF. DNA for the CDR3: TGTGCCAGCAGTTCCGGGACAGGGCGGGCAGCCAAAAACATTCAGTACTTC.

The genes are TRBV18 and TRBJ2-3, with TRBD2 matching over 7 bases. The J segment lost 4 bases and the V segment lost 3 bases, leaving 10 bases of the junction unmatched. This CDR3 has 16 amino acids. The germline V gene encodes CDR1 KGHSH and CDR2 LQKENI. The CDR3 nucleotides read TGTGCCAGCTCACCGCCGGAGGCGGGAGTGGCAGATACGCAGTATTTT. It yields the protein CASSPPEAGVADTQYF.

The CDR3 is CASSLAGIDGYTF. CDR3 coding DNA: TGTGCCAGCAGCTTAGCCGGTATAGACGGCTACACCTTC. This chain joins TRBV11-2 and TRBJ1-2; D gene unclear. V lost 1 base and J lost 8, with 11 bases in between. This CDR3 has 13 amino acids. Germline CDR1 is SGHAT and CDR2 is FQNNGV. Full variable domain (remainder filled in from reference TRBV11-2 and TRBJ1-2): EAGVAQSPRYKIIEKRQSVAFWCNPISGHATLYWYQQILGQGPKLLIQFQNNGVVDDSQLPKDRFSAERLKGVDSTLKIQPAKLEDSAVYLCASSLAGIDGYTFGSGTRLTVV.